The text below deals with one T cell receptor beta chain. Which antigen it targets is not known. Qualities for individual bases were not recorded, and no much larger clone is one base off. The data originate from a study of technical replicates of blood from a few donors (dated by TCRdb to between 2016 and 2019). Including the terminal cysteine and phenylalanine, the CDR3 comprises 16 residues. Only the CDR3 part of the read is kept: 48 bases, read in frame from the first base. Libraries were prepared through the immunoSEQ multiplex PCR assay. TCRdb took over this immuneACCESS table, retaining in-frame rearrangements with V and J assigned. Such tables are incomplete; in checked studies, under half of the missing clones stem from an unresolved V gene, and the remainder is unexplained. Within this sample are about 16,000 clones, with approximately 90% of them counted one time only. The top ten hold about 12% of the sample.

The sample consisted of PBMCs. The sequence links TRBV21-1 to TRBJ2-7; the table's D call, TRBD1, has no DNA check behind it. TRBV21-1 is shown as a pseudogene. The sequence came from a human donor in good health. The CDR3 corresponds to CASSKVNRPRPYEQYF. The DNA sequence follows: TGTGCCAGCAGCAAAGTTAACAGACCACGGCCCTACGAGCAGTACTTC.